Listed here is a single T cell receptor beta chain. What it binds is not known. The sample originates from a study of cytomegalovirus exposure and HLA in healthy donors. Study-wide context: Genotyping showed roughly 81% of almost 400 donors falling in the Caucasian-associated ancestry cluster. Study results and caveats: The majority of CMV-associated TCR beta chains were reported as apparently HLA-restricted in a later analysis. Earlier analysis looked at TCR beta V segments, and most were productive about 90% or about 30% of the time.

The PCR used 60 Vbeta and 13 Jbeta primers. Libraries were prepared by immunoSEQ multiplex PCR; TCRdb keeps only in-frame clonotypes and omits some of them. Among about 130,000 clones, roughly four fifths were seen once, and the ten largest hold roughly 10%. The CDR3 sequence is 14 residues long. The germline V gene has CDR1 SQVTM and CDR2 ANQGSEA. The ends were cut back, 0 bases at V and 3 bases at J, with 12 bases in the middle. V usage is TRBV29-1 and J usage is TRBJ2-7; D remains unclear. The sequenced material came from PBMCs. The clonotype comes from a male donor in good health and CMV-seropositive. This CDR3 is CSVEDTLGNYEQYF. The CDR3 DNA sequence: TGCAGCGTTGAAGATACCCTAGGCAACTACGAGCAGTACTTC.